The rows below give T cell receptor beta chains drawn from one sample of a study of shared clonotypes between healthy human individuals. Sequencing used immunoSEQ multiplex PCR; TCRdb keeps in-frame clones, though not all of them. Among about 2.1 million clones listed, 93% were seen once. The specimen was naive CD8+ T cells from PBMCs. All receptors come from a man aged 18 to 35 in good health. Some clones in this sample may be carry-over from other donors' samples. The CDR3 runs from the conserved cysteine through the conserved F or W. Fields, in order: J gene, V gene, clone size, D gene, CDR3 DNA, CDR3 protein. The D gene is left open where the match is weak. The size field is filled for only some rows; it gives once, few, many or a size class.

j_call: TRBJ1-2; v_call: TRBV9; clone_size: -; d_call: -; cdr3_nt: TGTGCCAGCAGCGTAGGCCAGGGCCCTAACTATGGCTACACCTTC; cdr3_aa: CASSVGQGPNYGYTF
j_call: TRBJ2-1; v_call: TRBV5-1; clone_size: -; d_call: TRBD2; cdr3_nt: TGCGCCAGCAGTAGACTAGCGGGAGACCTCAATGAGCAGTTCTTC; cdr3_aa: CASSRLAGDLNEQFF
j_call: TRBJ1-2; v_call: TRBV10-3; clone_size: -; d_call: -; cdr3_nt: TGTGCCATCAGTGGGACGGATACTAACTATGGCTACACCTTC; cdr3_aa: CAISGTDTNYGYTF
j_call: TRBJ2-3; v_call: TRBV6-5; clone_size: -; d_call: -; cdr3_nt: TGTGCCAGCAGTTACTACCGGGTTTCTAGCACAGATACGCAGTATTTT; cdr3_aa: CASSYYRVSSTDTQYF
j_call: TRBJ2-7; v_call: TRBV29-1; clone_size: -; d_call: -; cdr3_nt: TGCAGCGTTGTAGGCGACGACGAGCAGTACTTC; cdr3_aa: CSVVGDDEQYF
j_call: TRBJ2-1; v_call: TRBV9; clone_size: -; d_call: -; cdr3_nt: TGTGCCAGCAGCCTTTTCTCGAGGGGATCCTCGAGATACAATGAGCAGTTCTTC; cdr3_aa: CASSLFSRGSSRYNEQFF
j_call: TRBJ2-1; v_call: TRBV9; clone_size: -; d_call: -; cdr3_nt: TGTGCCAGCTCCTTAAGCGGGTCACCAAACAATGAGCAGTTCTTC; cdr3_aa: CASSLSGSPNNEQFF
j_call: TRBJ1-1; v_call: TRBV28; clone_size: -; d_call: TRBD1; cdr3_nt: TGTGCCAGCAGTCCGCGACGGGACAGGGGCTGGCCTGAAGCTTTCTTT; cdr3_aa: CASSPRRDRGWPEAFF
j_call: TRBJ2-7; v_call: TRBV19; clone_size: -; d_call: -; cdr3_nt: TGTGCCAGTAGTATAGACAGTTTCTACGAGCAGTACTTC; cdr3_aa: CASSIDSFYEQYF
j_call: TRBJ2-7; v_call: TRBV6-5; clone_size: -; d_call: -; cdr3_nt: TGTGCCAGCAGTCCCCAAGGGGGCTCCTACGAGCAGTACTTC; cdr3_aa: CASSPQGGSYEQYF
j_call: TRBJ1-1; v_call: TRBV19; clone_size: -; d_call: TRBD1; cdr3_nt: TGTGCCAGTAGTATGCCAGGGGGCGGGCCTGAAGCTTTCTTT; cdr3_aa: CASSMPGGGPEAFF
j_call: TRBJ1-2; v_call: TRBV13; clone_size: once; d_call: TRBD1; cdr3_nt: TGTGCCAGCAGCTCTAGAGACAGGGCCGGCTATGGCTACACCTTC; cdr3_aa: CASSSRDRAGYGYTF
j_call: TRBJ2-3; v_call: TRBV15; clone_size: -; d_call: TRBD2; cdr3_nt: TGTGCCACCAGCAGAGATCGTAGTCTAGCGGGGAGCACAGATACGCAGTATTTT; cdr3_aa: CATSRDRSLAGSTDTQYF
j_call: TRBJ2-2; v_call: TRBV30; clone_size: -; d_call: TRBD2; cdr3_nt: TGTGCCTGGAGTCCCTCTAGCGGACGAAACACCGGGGAGCTGTTTTTT; cdr3_aa: CAWSPSSGRNTGELFF
j_call: TRBJ2-1; v_call: TRBV19; clone_size: -; d_call: -; cdr3_nt: TGTGCCAGTAGTATTTTTCAGGGCTCCTACAATGAGCAGTTCTTC; cdr3_aa: CASSIFQGSYNEQFF
j_call: TRBJ1-1; v_call: TRBV7-9; clone_size: -; d_call: -; cdr3_nt: TGTGCCAGCAGCTTAGTCCGGTCGAACACTGAAGCTTTCTTT; cdr3_aa: CASSLVRSNTEAFF